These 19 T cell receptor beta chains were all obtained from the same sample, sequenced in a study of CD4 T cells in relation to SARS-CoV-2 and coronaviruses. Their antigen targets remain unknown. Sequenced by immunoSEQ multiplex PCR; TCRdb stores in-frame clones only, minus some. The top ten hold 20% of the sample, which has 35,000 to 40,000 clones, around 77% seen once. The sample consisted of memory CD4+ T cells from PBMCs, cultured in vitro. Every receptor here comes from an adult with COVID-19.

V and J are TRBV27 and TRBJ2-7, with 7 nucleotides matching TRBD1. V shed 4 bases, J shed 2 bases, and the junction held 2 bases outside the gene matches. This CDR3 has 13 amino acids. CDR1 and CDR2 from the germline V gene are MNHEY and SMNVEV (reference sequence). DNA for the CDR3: TGTGCCAGCAGTTCACAGGGGACCTACGAGCAGTACTTC. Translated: CASSSQGTYEQYF.

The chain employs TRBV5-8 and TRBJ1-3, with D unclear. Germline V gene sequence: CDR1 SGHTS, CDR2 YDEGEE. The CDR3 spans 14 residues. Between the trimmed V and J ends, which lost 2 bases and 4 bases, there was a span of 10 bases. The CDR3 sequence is CASSFRGFGNTIYF. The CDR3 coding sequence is TGTGCCAGCAGCTTCCGAGGTTTCGGAAACACCATATATTTT.

The CDR3 reads CASSLLDNEQFF. The DNA of the CDR3 is TGTGCCAGCAGCTTGCTGGACAATGAGCAGTTCTTC. The gene calls are TRBV11-2 and TRBJ2-1; D gene ambiguous. Trimming cost V 3 bases and J 5 bases, with 5 bases left between them. Germline CDR1 reads SGHAT; CDR2 reads FQNNGV. This CDR3 region has 12 residues.

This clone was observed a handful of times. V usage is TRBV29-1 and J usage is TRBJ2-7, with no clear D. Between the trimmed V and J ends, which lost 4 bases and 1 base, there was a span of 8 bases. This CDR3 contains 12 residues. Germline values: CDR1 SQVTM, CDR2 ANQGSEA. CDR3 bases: TGCAGCGTTGGTGTGGGGTCCTACGAGCAGTACTTC. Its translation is CSVGVGSYEQYF.

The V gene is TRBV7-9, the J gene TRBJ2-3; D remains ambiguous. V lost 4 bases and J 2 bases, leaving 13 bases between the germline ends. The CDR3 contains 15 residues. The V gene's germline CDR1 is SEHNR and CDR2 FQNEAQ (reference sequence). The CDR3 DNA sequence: TGTGCCAGCAGCTCCGCGACTGGCTACACAGATACGCAGTATTTT. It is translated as CASSSATGYTDTQYF.

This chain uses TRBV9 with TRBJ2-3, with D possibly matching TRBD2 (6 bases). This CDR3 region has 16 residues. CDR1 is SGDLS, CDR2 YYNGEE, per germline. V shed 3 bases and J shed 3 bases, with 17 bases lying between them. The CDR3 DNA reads TGTGCCAGCAGCGCCTGGAGGGTGGGTCTTACAGATACGCAGTATTTT. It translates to CASSAWRVGLTDTQYF.

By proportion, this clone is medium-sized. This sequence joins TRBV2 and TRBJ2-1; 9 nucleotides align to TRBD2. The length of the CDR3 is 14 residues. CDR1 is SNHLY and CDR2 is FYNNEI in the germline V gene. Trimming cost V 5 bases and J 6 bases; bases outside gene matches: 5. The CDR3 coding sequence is TGTGCCAGCAGTTCTGAGACTAGCGGCAATGAGCAGTTCTTC. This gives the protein CASSSETSGNEQFF.

In DNA form, the CDR3 reads TGTGCCAGCTCACCACCTGACAGTCGAGGAAACACCATATATTTT. It translates to CASSPPDSRGNTIYF. The chain carries TRBV18 and TRBJ1-3; D is perhaps TRBD1 (5 bases). The CDR3 runs to 15 residues. V lost 0 bases to trimming and J lost 4 bases, with 10 bases between them. The germline gives CDR1 KGHSH, CDR2 LQKENI.

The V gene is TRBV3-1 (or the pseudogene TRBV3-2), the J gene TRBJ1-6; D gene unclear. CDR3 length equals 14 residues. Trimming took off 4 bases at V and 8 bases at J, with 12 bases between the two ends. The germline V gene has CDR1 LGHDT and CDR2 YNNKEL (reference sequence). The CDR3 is CASSRGTNDSPLHF. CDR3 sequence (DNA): TGTGCCAGCAGCCGTGGAACGAACGATTCACCCCTCCACTTT.

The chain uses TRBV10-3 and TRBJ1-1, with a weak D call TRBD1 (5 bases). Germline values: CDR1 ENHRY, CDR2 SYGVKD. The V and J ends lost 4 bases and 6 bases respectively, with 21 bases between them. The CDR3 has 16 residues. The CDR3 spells CAISAPRIDSIPEAFF. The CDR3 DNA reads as TGTGCCATCAGTGCTCCTCGAATAGACAGTATCCCTGAAGCTTTCTTT.

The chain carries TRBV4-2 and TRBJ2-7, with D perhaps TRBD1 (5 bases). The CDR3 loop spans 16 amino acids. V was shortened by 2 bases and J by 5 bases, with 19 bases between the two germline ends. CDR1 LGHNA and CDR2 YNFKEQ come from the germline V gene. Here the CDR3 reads CASSQRTRSTLHEQYF. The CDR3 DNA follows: TGTGCCAGCAGCCAAAGGACACGGTCGACTCTCCACGAGCAGTACTTC.

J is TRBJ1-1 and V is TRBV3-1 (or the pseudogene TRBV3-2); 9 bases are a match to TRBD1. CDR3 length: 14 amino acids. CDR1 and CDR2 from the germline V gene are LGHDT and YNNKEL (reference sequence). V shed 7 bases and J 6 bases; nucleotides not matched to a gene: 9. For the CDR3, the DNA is TGTGCCAGCACCAATACAGGGGGCGCCGCTGAAGCTTTCTTT. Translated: CASTNTGGAAEAFF.

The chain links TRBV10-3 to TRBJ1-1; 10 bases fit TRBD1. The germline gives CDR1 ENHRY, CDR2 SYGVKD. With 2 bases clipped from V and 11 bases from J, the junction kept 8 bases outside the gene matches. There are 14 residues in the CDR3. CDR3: CAISETRDRGPAFF. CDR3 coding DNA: TGTGCCATCAGTGAGACACGGGACAGGGGTCCGGCTTTCTTT.

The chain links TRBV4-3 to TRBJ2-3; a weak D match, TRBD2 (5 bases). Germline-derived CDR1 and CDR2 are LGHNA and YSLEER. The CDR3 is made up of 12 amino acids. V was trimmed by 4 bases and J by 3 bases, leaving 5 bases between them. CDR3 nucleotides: TGCGCCAGCAGCCGCGGGACAGATACGCAGTATTTT. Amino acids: CASSRGTDTQYF.

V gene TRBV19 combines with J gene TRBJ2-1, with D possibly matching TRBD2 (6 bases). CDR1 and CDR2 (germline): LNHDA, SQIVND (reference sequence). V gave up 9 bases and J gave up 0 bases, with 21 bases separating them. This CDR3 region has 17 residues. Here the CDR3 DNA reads TGTGCCAGCCGCCCGCTGGGACTCCTGAGCTCCTACAATGAGCAGTTCTTC. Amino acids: CASRPLGLLSSYNEQFF.

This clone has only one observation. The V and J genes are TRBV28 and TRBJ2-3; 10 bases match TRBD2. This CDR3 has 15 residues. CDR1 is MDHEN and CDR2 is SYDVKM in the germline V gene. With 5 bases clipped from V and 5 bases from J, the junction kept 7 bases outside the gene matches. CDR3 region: CASSPAGGPVDTQYF. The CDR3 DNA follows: TGTGCCAGCAGTCCAGCGGGAGGGCCTGTAGATACGCAGTATTTT.

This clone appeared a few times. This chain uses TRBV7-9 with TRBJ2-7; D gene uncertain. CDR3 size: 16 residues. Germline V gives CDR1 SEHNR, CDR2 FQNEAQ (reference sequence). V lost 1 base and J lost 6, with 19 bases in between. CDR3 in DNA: TGTGCCAGCAGCTTAGTATGGCGAGGCACGGCCAGCGAGCAGTACTTC. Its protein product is CASSLVWRGTASEQYF.

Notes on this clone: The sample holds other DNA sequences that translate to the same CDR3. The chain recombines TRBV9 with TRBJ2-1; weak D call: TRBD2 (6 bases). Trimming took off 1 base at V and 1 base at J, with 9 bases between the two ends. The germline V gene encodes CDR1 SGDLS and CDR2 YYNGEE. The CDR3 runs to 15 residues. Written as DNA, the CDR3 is TGTGCCAGCAGCGTACTCAGCGGGTCCTACAATGAGCAGTTCTTC. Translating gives CASSVLSGSYNEQFF.

CDR3 residues: CASSEWGSGNEQFF. In nucleotides, the CDR3 is TGTGCCAGCAGTGAGTGGGGGAGTGGAAATGAGCAGTTCTTC. V is TRBV6-1 and J is TRBJ2-1, with D perhaps given as TRBD1 or TRBD2 (5 bases each). This CDR3 has 14 amino acids. V was clipped by 3 bases and J by 7 bases, with 13 bases between them. Germline CDR1 is MNHNS and CDR2 is SASEGT.